One sample yielded the 27 T cell receptor beta chains listed below, sequenced in a study of identical twins. TCRdb re-analysed the 5' RACE reads in MiXCR, keeping a single row per CDR3 protein. The sample consists of around 1.7 million distinct CDR3 sequences, about 32% of them appearing once. What was sequenced was cord blood. The receptors were sampled from a newborn girl in good health.

The chain combines TRBV7-2 with TRBJ1-1; D remains unclear. Trimming removed 4 bases at V and 4 bases at J, with 13 bases between. The CDR3 spans 14 residues. Germline V gene lookup returns CDR1 SGHTA and CDR2 FQGNSA. CDR3 DNA: TGTGCCAGCAGCTCGACAAGCCTTGGCACTGAAGCTTTCTTT. Protein product: CASSSTSLGTEAFF.

V gene TRBV3-1 combines with J gene TRBJ2-5, with a possible D match to TRBD2 (5 bases). The V end was cut by 3 bases, the J end by 1 base, with 9 bases between. Germline V CDR1 and CDR2: LGHDT, YNNKEL (reference sequence). The CDR3 consists of 14 residues. As DNA, the CDR3 is TGTGCCAGCAGCCAGAGGGTACTCCAAGAGACCCAGTACTTC. This encodes CASSQRVLQETQYF.

The chain is built from TRBV20-1 and TRBJ2-7; D is unresolved. The germline V gene has CDR1 DFQATT and CDR2 SNEGSKA (reference sequence). This CDR3 comprises 13 residues. The germline V and J ends were trimmed by 0 bases and 4 bases, with 10 bases remaining between them. As DNA, the CDR3 is TGCAGTGCTAGAGAGGCCAGATTTTACGAGCAGTACTTC. Amino acid sequence: CSAREARFYEQYF.

CDR3: CASHPRQGSTEAFF. For the CDR3, the DNA is TGTGCCAGCCACCCCAGACAGGGGAGCACTGAAGCTTTCTTT. This chain links TRBV6-6 with TRBJ1-1, with TRBD1 matching over 8 bases. After removal of 8 bases from V and 4 bases from J, the junction contained 9 bases not matched to a gene. Germline V gives CDR1 MNHNY, CDR2 SVGAGI (reference sequence). This CDR3 contains 14 residues.

The chain uses TRBV2 and TRBJ2-4, with D uncertain. Judging by the DNA end, TRBJ2-5 fits better; the J call may be wrong. Germline assignment: CDR1 SNHLY and CDR2 FYNNEI. The CDR3 consists of 13 residues. The CDR3 loop is CASSNIEQETQYF. CDR3 nucleotide sequence: TGTGCCAGCAGTAACATAGAGCAAGAGACCCAGTACTTC.

The chain recombines TRBV28 with TRBJ1-4, with D perhaps matching TRBD1 (5 bases). The CDR3 covers 13 residues. Germline loops: CDR1 MDHEN, CDR2 SYDVKM. With 7 bases removed from V and 7 bases from J, the gap between germline ends came to 13 bases. The CDR3 here is CASNMDRGEKLFF. CDR3 in DNA: TGTGCCAGCAATATGGATAGGGGTGAAAAACTGTTTTTT.

The chain carries TRBV30 and TRBJ2-1; D possibly corresponds to TRBD2 (5 bases). This CDR3 is built from 15 residues. V dropped 1 base and J dropped 0 bases, with 10 bases sitting between them. Germline V gene data show CDR1 as GTSNPN and CDR2 as SVGIG (reference sequence). This CDR3 is CAWSDGLSSYNEQFF. In nucleotides, the CDR3 is TGTGCCTGGAGTGATGGACTGAGCTCCTACAATGAGCAGTTCTTC.

This clonotype was detected a few times. The rearrangement uses TRBV5-4 and TRBJ2-7; D is perhaps TRBD2 (6 bases). Per the germline V gene, CDR1 is SGHNT and CDR2 is YYREEE (reference sequence). This CDR3 has 13 residues. V gave up 5 bases and J gave up 4 bases, with 13 bases separating them. CDR3 sequence: CASSIPGGYEQYF. CDR3 coding DNA: TGTGCCAGCAGTATCCCCGGGGGTTACGAGCAGTACTTC.

The chain recombines TRBV2 with TRBJ2-3, with 8 bases identical to TRBD2. With 7 bases clipped from V and 8 bases from J, the junction kept 11 bases outside the gene matches. CDR1 and CDR2 (germline): SNHLY, FYNNEI. This CDR3 region has 14 residues. For the CDR3, the DNA is TGTGCCAGCATCGGGGGGGTGCCGACCGGTACGCAGTATTTT. This codes for CASIGGVPTGTQYF.

The chain links TRBV11-3 to TRBJ2-1; 11 nucleotides line up with TRBD2. This CDR3 has 18 amino acids. V shed 5 bases and J 7 bases; nucleotides not matched to a gene: 16. The germline V gene has CDR1 SGHNT and CDR2 YENEEA. The CDR3: CASSLTLLLAGANNEQFF. Written as DNA, the CDR3 is TGTGCCAGCAGCCTTACTCTCCTACTAGCGGGAGCGAATAATGAGCAGTTCTTC.

This chain uses TRBV20-1 with TRBJ1-5; D is uncertain. Trimming stripped 5 bases from V and 7 bases from J, with 15 bases between. Per the germline V gene, CDR1 is DFQATT and CDR2 is SNEGSKA (reference sequence). The CDR3 sequence is 13 residues long. The CDR3: CSAEHERGQPQHF. The CDR3 DNA reads TGCAGTGCTGAGCATGAGCGCGGGCAGCCCCAGCATTTT.

The gene calls are TRBV27 and TRBJ1-4, with 8 bases aligning to TRBD1. Trimming cost V 8 bases and J 7 bases; bases outside gene matches: 12. The CDR3 has 15 residues. Germline values: CDR1 MNHEY, CDR2 SMNVEV (reference sequence). In DNA form, the CDR3 reads TGTGCCAGCGCTAGGACAGGGAAGTTAAGTGAAAAACTGTTTTTT. It encodes CASARTGKLSEKLFF. The whole variable domain, remainder taken from reference TRBV27 and TRBJ1-4, is EAQVTQNPRYLITVTGKKLTVTCSQNMNHEYMSWYRQDPGLGLRQIYYSMNVEVTDKGDVPEGYKVSRKEKRNFPLILESPSPNQTSLYFCASARTGKLSEKLFFGSGTQLSVL.

This clonotype was observed a single time. V and J are TRBV20-1 and TRBJ2-2; the D gene is possibly TRBD2 (5 bases). The germline V gene encodes CDR1 DFQATT and CDR2 SNEGSKA (reference sequence). V was pared by 6 bases and J by 2 bases, with 13 bases between. The CDR3 extends over 14 amino acids. In nucleotides, the CDR3 is TGCAGTGCCTATCCCGGGATTAACACCGGGGAGCTGTTTTTT. Encoded protein: CSAYPGINTGELFF.

In its sample, this clonotype was seen a few times. The chain links TRBV12-3 or TRBV12-4 to TRBJ2-7; the D gene is possibly TRBD2 (5 bases). V gave up 8 bases and J gave up 4 bases, with 15 bases separating them. The CDR3 spans 13 residues. CDR3 nucleotides: TGTGCCAGCCAGGCTGCGGGTCATTACGAGCAGTACTTC. Translation: CASQAAGHYEQYF.

This clonotype occurred many times. The V gene is TRBV4-2, the J gene TRBJ2-7; the D gene is possibly TRBD2 (6 bases). Per the germline V gene, CDR1 is LGHNA and CDR2 is YNFKEQ. This CDR3 is built from 18 residues. The V end lost 1 base, the J end lost 0 bases, and 19 bases lay between the germline ends. The CDR3: CASSQVLSRGADSYEQYF. For the CDR3, the DNA is TGTGCCAGCAGCCAAGTCCTCTCCCGCGGGGCCGACTCCTACGAGCAGTACTTC.

The chain uses TRBV13 and TRBJ2-1; 8 bases fit TRBD2. V lost 2 bases, J lost 13 bases, and 13 bases stayed unmatched. CDR1 is PRHDT, CDR2 FYEKMQ, per germline (reference sequence). The CDR3 contains 15 residues. CDR3: CASSLRWTSRETQFF. As DNA, the CDR3 is TGTGCCAGCAGCTTACGCTGGACTAGCCGGGAGACCCAGTTCTTC.

This clonotype appeared a few times. The chain employs TRBV25-1 and TRBJ1-1; D is perhaps TRBD1 (6 bases). Per the germline V gene, CDR1 is MGHDK and CDR2 is SYGVNS. CDR3 length: 17 amino acids. Trimming took off 4 bases at V and 3 bases at J, with 21 bases between the two ends. The CDR3 DNA follows: TGTGCCAGCAGTGGGTGGGGAACAGGGAGCGGAGACACTGAAGCTTTCTTT. Translation: CASSGWGTGSGDTEAFF.

Note on this clonotype: At one end, the junction sequence differs from germline, possibly due to a read error. This chain uses TRBV7-9 with TRBJ2-5; 8 positions match TRBD2. The CDR3 length is 14 residues. CDR1 is SEHNR and CDR2 is FQNEAQ in the germline V gene (reference sequence). The CDR3 nucleotides are TGTACCAGCAGCTCGACTAGCGACCAAGAGACCCAGTACTTC. This translates into CTSSSTSDQETQYF. Together with reference TRBV7-9 and TRBJ2-5, the CDR3 gives the full variable domain: DTGVSQNPRHKITKRGQNVTFRCDPISEHNRLYWYRQTLGQGPEFLTYFQNEAQLEKSRLLSDRFSAERPKGSFSTLEIQRTEQGDSAMYLCTSSSTSDQETQYFGPGTRLLVL.

V and J are TRBV4-1 and TRBJ2-7, with D unclear. Deletions cut 1 base from V and 0 bases from J, with 7 bases between. CDR1 is MGHRA, CDR2 YSYEKL, per germline. The CDR3 runs 14 residues. The CDR3 protein is CASSQGLSSYEQYF. CDR3 DNA: TGCGCCAGCAGCCAAGGTCTAAGCTCCTACGAGCAGTACTTC.

Only a few counts were recorded for this clonotype. The rearrangement uses TRBV5-6 and TRBJ1-4; TRBD1 agrees at 7 bases. CDR1 is SGHDT and CDR2 is YYEEEE in the germline V gene. J lost 6 bases, V lost 2 bases, and 16 bases had no gene match. The CDR3 runs 18 residues. The CDR3 DNA follows: TGTGCCAGCAGCTTCGGGACAGACGCCGGCTATAAGGATGAAAAACTGTTTTTT. It translates to CASSFGTDAGYKDEKLFF.

The chain joins TRBV29-1 to TRBJ1-4; weak D call: TRBD1 (5 bases). The CDR3 totals 14 residues. With 6 bases removed from V and 5 bases from J, the gap between germline ends came to 16 bases. CDR1 SQVTM and CDR2 ANQGSEA come from the germline V gene. The CDR3 coding sequence is TGCAGCGTCCTCCGGGACGGACCAAATGAAAAACTGTTTTTT. Protein product: CSVLRDGPNEKLFF.

The genes are TRBV12-3 or TRBV12-4 and TRBJ2-1; tentative D call: TRBD2 (7 bases). The CDR3 runs to 15 residues. Trimming stripped 0 bases from V and 5 bases from J, with 11 bases between. The chain's CDR3 is CASSLALGGHNEQFF. CDR3 nucleotide sequence: TGTGCCAGCAGTTTAGCGCTCGGGGGGCACAATGAGCAGTTCTTC.

In its sample, this clonotype was seen a few times. The rearrangement joins TRBV20-1 to TRBJ2-7; 8 bases are shared with TRBD1. Trimming at V came to 5 bases and at J to 0 bases, leaving 3 bases not matched to a gene. The CDR3 is 13 amino acids. The germline V gene encodes CDR1 DFQATT and CDR2 SNEGSKA (reference sequence). Here the CDR3 reads CSAGQGPSYEQYF. DNA for the CDR3: TGCAGTGCTGGACAGGGACCCTCCTACGAGCAGTACTTC.

This clonotype was seen a single time. The chain recombines TRBV19 with TRBJ2-2; weak D call: TRBD2 (5 bases). Germline CDR1 is LNHDA and CDR2 is SQIVND (reference sequence). This CDR3 has 16 residues. Trimming took off 2 bases at V and 5 bases at J, with 15 bases between the two ends. CDR3 loop: CASSILTSYGTGELFF. The CDR3 bases are TGTGCCAGTAGTATACTTACTAGTTATGGGACCGGGGAGCTGTTTTTT.

A few counts support this clonotype. The chain carries TRBV20-1 and TRBJ2-7; D unresolved. Germline V CDR1 and CDR2: DFQATT, SNEGSKA (reference sequence). The CDR3 loop spans 11 amino acids. V was pared by 0 bases and J by 5 bases, with 5 bases between. The CDR3 spells CSARDYDEQYF. CDR3 nucleotides: TGCAGTGCTAGAGATTATGACGAGCAGTACTTC.

This rearrangement joins TRBV20-1 to TRBJ2-7, with a weak D call TRBD1 (6 bases). Trimming removed 4 bases at V and 0 bases at J, with 19 bases between. Per germline, CDR1 DFQATT and CDR2 SNEGSKA (reference sequence). The CDR3 is made up of 16 amino acids. Written as DNA, the CDR3 is TGCAGTGCTAAGTCCCCGAACAGGGTAGGCTCCTACGAGCAGTACTTC. Translated: CSAKSPNRVGSYEQYF.

CDR3 nucleotides: TGCAGTGCTAGAGATTTCGCTAGCGGGGTCACCGGGGAGCTGTTTTTT. Protein: CSARDFASGVTGELFF. The rearrangement joins TRBV20-1 to TRBJ2-2, with 9 nucleotides matching TRBD2. Trimming removed 0 bases from V and 4 bases from J; junction bases left unmatched: 6. Looked up from germline, CDR1 is DFQATT and CDR2 is SNEGSKA (reference sequence). CDR3 length: 16 residues.